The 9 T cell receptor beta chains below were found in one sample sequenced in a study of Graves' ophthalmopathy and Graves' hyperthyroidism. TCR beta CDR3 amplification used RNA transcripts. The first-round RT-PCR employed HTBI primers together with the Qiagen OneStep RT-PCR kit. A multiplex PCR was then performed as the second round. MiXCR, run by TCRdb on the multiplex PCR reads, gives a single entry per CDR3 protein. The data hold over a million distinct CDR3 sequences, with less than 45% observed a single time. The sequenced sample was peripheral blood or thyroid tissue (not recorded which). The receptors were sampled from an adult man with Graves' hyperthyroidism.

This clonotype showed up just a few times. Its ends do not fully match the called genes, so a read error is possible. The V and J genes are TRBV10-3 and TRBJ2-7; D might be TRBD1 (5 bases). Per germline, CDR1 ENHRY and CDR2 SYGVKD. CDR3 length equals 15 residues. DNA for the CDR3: TGTGCCAGCAGTTACTCGATACAGGTGACCTACGAGCAGTACTTC. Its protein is CASSYSIQVTYEQYF.

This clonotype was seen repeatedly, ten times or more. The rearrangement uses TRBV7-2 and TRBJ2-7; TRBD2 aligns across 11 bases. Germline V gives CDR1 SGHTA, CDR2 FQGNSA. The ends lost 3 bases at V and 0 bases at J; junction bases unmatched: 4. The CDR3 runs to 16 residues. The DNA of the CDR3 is TGTGCCAGCAGCTTTCCCGGGACTAGCGGCTCCTACGAGCAGTACTTC. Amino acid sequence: CASSFPGTSGSYEQYF.

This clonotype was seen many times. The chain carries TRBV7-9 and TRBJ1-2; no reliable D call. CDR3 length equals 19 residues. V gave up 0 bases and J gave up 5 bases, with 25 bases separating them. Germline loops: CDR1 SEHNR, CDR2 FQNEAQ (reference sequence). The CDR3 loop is CASSLARVDFNPRGYGYTF. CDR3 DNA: TGTGCCAGCAGCTTAGCGCGAGTCGACTTTAACCCCAGAGGATATGGCTACACCTTC.

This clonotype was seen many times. CDR3 in amino acids: CAISDFGVGSNQPQHF. In DNA form, the CDR3 reads TGTGCCATCAGTGATTTTGGGGTTGGAAGCAATCAGCCCCAGCATTTT. The chain couples TRBV10-3 to TRBJ1-5; D not resolved. Per germline, CDR1 ENHRY and CDR2 SYGVKD. The V end lost 3 bases, the J end lost 1 base, and 13 bases lay between the germline ends. CDR3 length equals 16 residues.

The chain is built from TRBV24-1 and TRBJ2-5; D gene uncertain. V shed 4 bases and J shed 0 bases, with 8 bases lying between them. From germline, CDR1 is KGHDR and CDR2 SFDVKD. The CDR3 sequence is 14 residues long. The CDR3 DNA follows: TGTGCCACCAGTGAATCAGGCGACCAAGAGACCCAGTACTTC. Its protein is CATSESGDQETQYF.

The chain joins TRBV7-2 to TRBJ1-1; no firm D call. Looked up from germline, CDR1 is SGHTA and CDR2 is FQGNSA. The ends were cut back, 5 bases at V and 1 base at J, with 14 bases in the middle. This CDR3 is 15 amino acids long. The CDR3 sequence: CASSHPVGQNTEAFF. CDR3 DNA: TGTGCCAGCAGCCATCCAGTCGGCCAGAACACTGAAGCTTTCTTT. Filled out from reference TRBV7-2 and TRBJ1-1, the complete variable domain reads GAGVSQSPSNKVTEKGKDVELRCDPISGHTALYWYRQSLGQGLEFLIYFQGNSAPDKSGLPSDRFSAERTGGSVSTLTIQRTQQEDSAVYLCASSHPVGQNTEAFFGQGTRLTVV.

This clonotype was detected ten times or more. The CDR3 region is CASSPAGQVGEQYF. CDR3 DNA sequence: TGTGCCAGCAGCCCCGCAGGGCAGGTAGGCGAGCAGTACTTC. V and J are TRBV7-6 and TRBJ2-7, with D maybe TRBD1 (5 bases). The V end was cut by 5 bases, the J end by 6 bases, with 17 bases between. There are 14 residues in the CDR3. Germline CDR1 is SGHVS and CDR2 is FNYEAQ.

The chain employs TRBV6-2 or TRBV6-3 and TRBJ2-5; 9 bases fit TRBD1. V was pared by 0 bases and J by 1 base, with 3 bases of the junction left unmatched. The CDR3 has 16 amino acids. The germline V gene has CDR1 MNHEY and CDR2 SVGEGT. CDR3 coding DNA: TGTGCCAGCAGTTACTCCGGGACAGGGTTCCAAGAGACCCAGTACTTC. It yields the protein CASSYSGTGFQETQYF.

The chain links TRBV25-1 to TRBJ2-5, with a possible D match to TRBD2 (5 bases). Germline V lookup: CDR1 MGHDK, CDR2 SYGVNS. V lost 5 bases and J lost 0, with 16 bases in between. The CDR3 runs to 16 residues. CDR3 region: CASSLISGLYQETQYF. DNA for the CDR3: TGTGCCAGCAGTTTAATCTCGGGATTGTACCAAGAGACCCAGTACTTC.